This is a list of T cell receptor beta chains from one sample in a study of cytomegalovirus exposure and HLA in healthy donors. Repertoires were generated with immunoSEQ multiplex PCR, while TCRdb's copy carries only in-frame clones and drops some. The sample records about 170,000 clones, 60% to 80% being singletons. The sample consisted of PBMCs. The source is a female donor in good health and CMV-seronegative. Both conserved end residues are part of each CDR3. Each record gives: J gene, clone size, D gene, V gene, CDR3 protein, CDR3 DNA. A D gene is named only where the DNA matches it firmly. Where a row states a size, it is once, few, many or the class of an expanded clone; other rows omit it.

J: TRBJ2-7
size: .
D: .
V: TRBV21-1
CDR3: CASSKPGAISGATYEQYF
DNA: TGTGCCAGCAGCAAACCGGGGGCGATTAGCGGGGCTACCTACGAGCAGTACTTC

J: TRBJ1-6
size: .
D: .
V: TRBV6-5
CDR3: CASRLPDIYNSPLHF
DNA: TGTGCCAGCAGGCTCCCGGACATCTATAATTCACCCCTCCACTTT

J: TRBJ2-5
size: .
D: TRBD2
V: TRBV15
CDR3: CATSRDGGSASGTQYF
DNA: TGTGCCACCAGCAGAGATGGCGGGAGCGCAAGTGGAACCCAGTACTTC

J: TRBJ2-5
size: .
D: .
V: TRBV7-3
CDR3: CASSLAGGGKETQYF
DNA: TGTGCCAGCAGCTTAGCAGGCGGAGGTAAAGAGACCCAGTACTTC

J: TRBJ1-5
size: .
D: .
V: TRBV6-1
CDR3: CASSELSLSNQPQHF
DNA: TGTGCCAGCAGTGAACTTTCCCTTAGCAATCAGCCCCAGCATTTT

J: TRBJ1-1
size: .
D: TRBD1
V: TRBV13
CDR3: CASSLGQGALNTEAFF
DNA: TGTGCCAGCAGCCTAGGACAGGGGGCGCTGAACACTGAAGCTTTCTTT

J: TRBJ2-1
size: once
D: .
V: TRBV5-4
CDR3: CASSLGSGTYNEQFF
DNA: TGTGCCAGCAGCTTGGGTAGCGGAACCTACAATGAGCAGTTCTTC

J: TRBJ1-2
size: .
D: TRBD1
V: TRBV29-1
CDR3: CSDMTGGGYTF
DNA: TGCAGCGACATGACAGGGGGCGGCTACACCTTC

J: TRBJ2-7
size: .
D: TRBD1
V: TRBV4-1
CDR3: CASSPGQGVYEQYF
DNA: TGCGCCAGCAGCCCGGGACAGGGAGTCTACGAGCAGTACTTC

J: TRBJ1-2
size: .
D: .
V: TRBV28
CDR3: CASSWATARYGYTF
DNA: TGTGCCAGCAGTTGGGCGACGGCCCGCTATGGCTACACCTTC

J: TRBJ2-1
size: once
D: .
V: TRBV5-8
CDR3: CASSVGGPDNEQFF
DNA: TGTGCCAGCAGCGTCGGAGGGCCGGACAATGAGCAGTTCTTC

J: TRBJ1-4
size: .
D: TRBD1
V: TRBV9
CDR3: CASSRGQGVNEKLFF
DNA: TGTGCCAGCAGCAGGGGACAGGGGGTTAATGAAAAACTGTTTTTT

J: TRBJ1-6
size: .
D: TRBD1
V: TRBV28
CDR3: CASSPGTGTSPLHF
DNA: TGTGCCAGCAGCCCCGGGACAGGGACTTCACCCCTCCACTTT

J: TRBJ2-7
size: .
D: TRBD1
V: TRBV6-6
CDR3: CASSRTGGSYEQYF
DNA: TGTGCCAGCAGTCGTACAGGGGGCTCCTACGAGCAGTACTTC

J: TRBJ1-1
size: few
D: .
V: TRBV5-1
CDR3: CASSLSELNTEAFF
DNA: TGCGCCAGCAGCTTGTCGGAGCTGAACACTGAAGCTTTCTTT

J: TRBJ1-1
size: .
D: .
V: TRBV21-1
CDR3: CAIGQGIPEAFF
DNA: TGTGCCATCGGACAGGGTATCCCTGAAGCTTTCTTT

J: TRBJ1-1
size: .
D: .
V: TRBV5-8
CDR3: CASSLLLTRDTNTEAFF
DNA: TGTGCCAGCAGCCTCCTCCTTACCAGGGATACGAACACTGAAGCTTTCTTT

J: TRBJ2-7
size: .
D: .
V: TRBV30
CDR3: CAFSGGGSSYEQYF
DNA: TGTGCCTTTTCGGGGGGCGGGAGTAGCTACGAGCAGTACTTC

J: TRBJ1-1
size: .
D: .
V: TRBV9
CDR3: CASSILYRRTEAFF
DNA: TGTGCCAGCAGCATACTATACAGGCGGACTGAAGCTTTCTTT

J: TRBJ2-7
size: .
D: TRBD2
V: TRBV11-2
CDR3: CASSLVPGLADEQYF
DNA: TGTGCCAGCAGCTTAGTCCCGGGACTAGCGGACGAGCAGTACTTC

J: TRBJ2-7
size: .
D: .
V: TRBV18
CDR3: CASSPTGPEQYF
DNA: TGTGCCAGCTCACCAACAGGGCCCGAGCAGTACTTC

J: TRBJ1-1
size: .
D: .
V: TRBV7-9
CDR3: CASSPTSSRDTNTEAFF
DNA: TGTGCCAGCAGCCCGACCAGCTCCCGAGACACGAACACTGAAGCTTTCTTT

J: TRBJ1-4
size: .
D: .
V: TRBV6-4
CDR3: CASSDSGGTNEKLFF
DNA: TGTGCCAGCAGTGACTCGGGAGGCACTAATGAAAAACTGTTTTTT

J: TRBJ2-7
size: .
D: TRBD2
V: TRBV9
CDR3: CASSVDGLADYEQYF
DNA: TGTGCCAGCAGCGTAGACGGGCTAGCGGACTACGAGCAGTACTTC

J: TRBJ1-2
size: .
D: TRBD1
V: TRBV27
CDR3: CASSLGGGVNYGYTF
DNA: TGTGCCAGCAGTTTAGGAGGGGGCGTAAACTATGGCTACACCTTC

J: TRBJ2-5
size: .
D: TRBD1
V: TRBV27
CDR3: CASSSTGGWEETQYF
DNA: TGTGCCAGCAGTTCCACAGGGGGCTGGGAGGAGACCCAGTACTTC

J: TRBJ2-7
size: .
D: TRBD2
V: TRBV6-1
CDR3: CASRSRGGSPYEQYF
DNA: TGTGCCAGCAGATCCCGGGGGGGGTCCCCCTACGAGCAGTACTTC

J: TRBJ1-1
size: .
D: .
V: TRBV13
CDR3: CASSWGHSTGAFF
DNA: TGTGCCAGCAGCTGGGGCCATTCCACGGGAGCTTTCTTT

J: TRBJ2-6
size: .
D: TRBD1
V: TRBV19
CDR3: CASSRVGQGGANVLTF
DNA: TGTGCCAGTAGTAGAGTGGGACAGGGGGGGGCCAACGTCCTGACTTTC

J: TRBJ2-1
size: .
D: TRBD2
V: TRBV27
CDR3: CATQAGVGYNEQFF
DNA: TGTGCCACCCAAGCGGGAGTGGGCTACAATGAGCAGTTCTTC

J: TRBJ1-6
size: once
D: .
V: TRBV28
CDR3: CASSPLAGTISPLHF
DNA: TGTGCCAGCAGTCCCCTCGCCGGGACAATATCACCCCTCCACTTT

J: TRBJ1-5
size: .
D: TRBD1
V: TRBV12-5
CDR3: CASGLPAGTATGKPQHF
DNA: TGTGCTAGTGGTTTGCCCGCGGGGACAGCCACCGGGAAGCCCCAGCATTTT

J: TRBJ1-4
size: once
D: TRBD1
V: TRBV7-2
CDR3: CASSSATGTGGASNEKLFF
DNA: TGTGCCAGCAGCTCGGCAACCGGGACAGGGGGCGCATCGAATGAAAAACTGTTTTTT

J: TRBJ2-7
size: .
D: TRBD2
V: TRBV9
CDR3: CASSVELLAGAHEQYF
DNA: TGTGCCAGCAGCGTAGAATTATTAGCGGGGGCCCACGAGCAGTACTTC

J: TRBJ2-2
size: .
D: TRBD2
V: TRBV7-2
CDR3: CASSSLAGVGGGELFF
DNA: TGTGCCAGCAGCTCCTTAGCGGGAGTGGGGGGCGGGGAGCTGTTTTTT

J: TRBJ1-2
size: .
D: TRBD1
V: TRBV30
CDR3: CAWSPSGTGGEVCTF
DNA: TGTGCCTGGAGTCCTTCCGGGACAGGGGGCGAAGTTTGCACCTTC

J: TRBJ1-4
size: .
D: TRBD1
V: TRBV5-8
CDR3: CASSLQGVTNEKLFF
DNA: TGTGCCAGCAGCCTTCAGGGGGTAACTAATGAAAAACTGTTTTTT

J: TRBJ1-1
size: .
D: TRBD1
V: TRBV28
CDR3: CASSGQGVYGTEAFF
DNA: TGTGCCAGCAGTGGACAGGGAGTTTACGGCACTGAAGCTTTCTTT

J: TRBJ2-6
size: .
D: TRBD1
V: TRBV7-2
CDR3: CANSLQGASGANVLTF
DNA: TGTGCCAACAGCTTGCAGGGGGCGAGCGGGGCCAACGTCCTGACTTTC

J: TRBJ2-3
size: few
D: .
V: TRBV28
CDR3: CASRVGSTDTQYF
DNA: TGTGCCAGCAGGGTCGGGAGCACAGATACGCAGTATTTT

J: TRBJ2-7
size: .
D: .
V: TRBV28
CDR3: CASRASRYEQYF
DNA: TGTGCCAGCAGAGCTTCGAGGTACGAGCAGTACTTC

J: TRBJ1-2
size: .
D: .
V: TRBV9
CDR3: CASSPRGYGYTF
DNA: TGTGCCAGCAGCCCCCGGGGCTATGGCTACACCTTC